This paragraph reports one T cell receptor beta chain. Other DNA sequences from this sample encode an identical CDR3 as well. The sample comes from a study of blood T cell repertoires in COVID-19. Study details: Italy, Spain and the United States were the sources of the convalescent and acute COVID-19 samples.

The CDR3 loop spans 14 amino acids. V was pared by 6 bases and J by 2 bases, with 5 bases of the junction left unmatched. CDR1 MNHEY and CDR2 SVGAGI come from the germline V gene. In the source study's methods: The assay estimated nucleated cells by amplifying reference gene primers. TCRdb keeps only in-frame clones here, not all; method: immunoSEQ multiplex PCR. V, J and clone size are those of that table, while D and trimming were read from the DNA. The repertoire has over 150,000 clones, around 90% of them found once; the top ten carry less than 0.7%. Sequences were obtained from peripheral blood. The gene calls are TRBV6-5 and TRBJ2-7, with 9 nucleotides matching TRBD1. The source of this sequence is a man aged 55-75 years with COVID-19, enrolled during active disease. The CDR3 region is CASRVGQGAYEQYF. CDR3 bases: TGTGCCAGCAGGGTGGGACAGGGAGCCTACGAGCAGTACTTC.